These 19 T cell receptor beta chains share one sample of origin, sequenced in a study of blood T cell repertoires in COVID-19. TCRdb keeps only in-frame clones here, not all; method: immunoSEQ multiplex PCR. The sample consists of some 50,000 clones, 80% to 90% of them appearing once. Sequencing was performed on peripheral blood. The receptors originated from a man aged 55-75 years with acute or convalescent COVID-19.

The chain links TRBV6-5 to TRBJ1-1; 8 nucleotides match TRBD1. Germline V gene lookup returns CDR1 MNHEY and CDR2 SVGAGI. The CDR3 totals 14 residues. V lost 3 bases to trimming and J lost 4 bases; unmatched junction nucleotides: 4. DNA of the CDR3: TGTGCCAGCAGTTATAGGACAGGGTTCACTGAAGCTTTCTTT. Translating it yields CASSYRTGFTEAFF.

This clone has only one observation. J is TRBJ2-1 and V is TRBV6-5; possibly TRBD2 for D (7 bases). CDR1 and CDR2 (germline): MNHEY, SVGAGI. V lost 3 bases and J 9 bases, leaving 15 bases between the germline ends. CDR3 length: 14 amino acids. Here the CDR3 DNA reads TGTGCCAGCAGTTATCGGGGGGCTAGTGGTGAGCAGTTCTTC. Protein product: CASSYRGASGEQFF.

This clone appeared a single time. The V and J genes are TRBV15 and TRBJ1-5, with 9 bases that match TRBD1. Germline V gene data show CDR1 as LNHNV and CDR2 as YYDKDF (reference sequence). After removal of 0 bases from V and 4 bases from J, the junction contained 10 bases not matched to a gene. This CDR3 has 18 residues. CDR3 sequence reads: CATSRDEVRDRDNQPQHF. The CDR3 region has the DNA TGTGCCACCAGCAGAGATGAGGTAAGGGACAGGGATAATCAGCCCCAGCATTTT.

The V call is TRBV29-1, the J call TRBJ1-1; 8 bases align to TRBD1. J lost 6 bases, V lost 4 bases, and 4 bases had no gene match. The CDR3 extends over 12 amino acids. The germline gives CDR1 SQVTM, CDR2 ANQGSEA. The DNA of the CDR3 is TGCAGCGTTGGGACAGGGCGATCTGAAGCTTTCTTT. Residues: CSVGTGRSEAFF.

The rearrangement links TRBV19 to TRBJ1-5, with 11 bases matching TRBD1. Germline V gene data show CDR1 as LNHDA and CDR2 as SQIVND (reference sequence). J was trimmed by 3 bases and V by 4 bases; bases with no gene match: 11. CDR3 size: 18 residues. DNA for the CDR3: TGTGCCAGTAGTAGAAGCGTCGGGACAGGGGGAACCAATCAGCCCCAGCATTTT. Translated: CASSRSVGTGGTNQPQHF.

The genes are TRBV30 and TRBJ1-2; 8 bases are shared with TRBD1. The CDR3 is made up of 13 amino acids. V was pared by 3 bases and J by 4 bases, with 4 bases of the junction left unmatched. The germline CDR1 and CDR2 sequences are GTSNPN and SVGIG (reference sequence). CDR3 in amino acids: CAWSDDRGYGYTF. Here the CDR3 DNA reads TGTGCCTGGAGCGATGACAGGGGCTATGGCTACACCTTC.

J is TRBJ2-4 and V is TRBV21-1; no check of the table's D call, TRBD1, against the DNA was made. TRBV21-1 is designated a pseudogene. The CDR3 spans 16 residues. The CDR3 bases are TGTGCCAGCAGCAACTTACAGGGGGCAGCCAAAAACATTCAGTACTTC. Translating gives CASSNLQGAAKNIQYF.

The rearrangement joins TRBV30 to TRBJ2-1; 9 nucleotides agree with TRBD1. Germline values: CDR1 GTSNPN, CDR2 SVGIG (reference sequence). V lost 2 bases, J lost 6 bases, and 2 bases stayed unmatched. This CDR3 region has 13 residues. The CDR3 loop reads CAWSQDRGNEQFF. In DNA form, the CDR3 reads TGTGCCTGGAGTCAGGACAGGGGCAATGAGCAGTTCTTC.

V gene TRBV7-2 combines with J gene TRBJ2-7, with a weak D call TRBD1 (6 bases). The germline V and J ends were trimmed by 3 bases and 4 bases, with 13 bases remaining between them. CDR3 length: 14 residues. CDR1 is SGHTA, CDR2 FQGNSA, per germline. CDR3 in DNA: TGTGCCAGCAGCTTGAGGACAGAGGTATACGAGCAGTACTTC. It yields the protein CASSLRTEVYEQYF.

The V gene is TRBV6-6, the J gene TRBJ2-6; no clear D gene. V was cut by 6 bases and J by 2 bases, with 8 bases left in between. CDR1 MNHNY and CDR2 SVGAGI come from the germline V gene (reference sequence). The CDR3 runs 14 residues. The CDR3 is CASSPEAGANVLTF. For the CDR3, the DNA is TGTGCCAGCAGCCCCGAGGCTGGGGCCAACGTCCTGACTTTC.

This clone was detected only a few times. The chain joins TRBV7-2 to TRBJ1-4; D ambiguous. Germline V gene lookup returns CDR1 SGHTA and CDR2 FQGNSA. The ends were cut back, 1 base at V and 8 bases at J, with 8 bases in the middle. The CDR3 loop spans 13 amino acids. In nucleotides, the CDR3 is TGTGCCAGCAGCTTAGAGGCGGAAGAAAAACTGTTTTTT. The encoded protein is CASSLEAEEKLFF.

The chain uses TRBV11-2 and TRBJ1-3, with 7 bases aligning to TRBD1. The germline gives CDR1 SGHAT, CDR2 FQNNGV. V trimming: 3 bases; J trimming: 4 bases; junction bases outside the gene matches: 6. The CDR3 covers 15 residues. The CDR3 protein is CASSFGQALGNTIYF. The DNA for the CDR3 is TGTGCCAGCAGCTTCGGACAGGCCCTAGGAAACACCATATATTTT.

The J gene is TRBJ2-2, the V gene TRBV3-1 (or the pseudogene TRBV3-2), with 11 positions matching TRBD2. This CDR3 has 15 amino acids. Germline V gene sequence: CDR1 LGHDT, CDR2 YNNKEL (reference sequence). V shed 4 bases, J shed 7 bases, and the junction held 5 bases outside the gene matches. The CDR3 here is CASSRLAGGNGELFF. In DNA form, the CDR3 reads TGTGCCAGCAGCCGGCTAGCGGGGGGAAACGGGGAGCTGTTTTTT.

This chain links TRBV9 with TRBJ1-6; 8 bases are shared with TRBD1. The ends lost 4 bases at V and 2 bases at J; junction bases unmatched: 5. This CDR3 has 16 residues. Per germline, CDR1 SGDLS and CDR2 YYNGEE. CDR3 coding DNA: TGTGCCAGCAGCATGACAGGGGACGCCTATAATTCACCCCTCCACTTT. It is translated as CASSMTGDAYNSPLHF.

The V and J genes are TRBV18 and TRBJ2-7, with TRBD1 identical over 10 bases. Germline CDR1 and CDR2: KGHSH and LQKENI. The V gene end was trimmed by 3 bases and the J gene end by 2 bases; junction bases not matched to a gene: 4. There are 15 residues in the CDR3. This CDR3 reads CASSPWTGGPYEQYF. The CDR3 region has the DNA TGTGCCAGCTCACCGTGGACAGGGGGGCCCTACGAGCAGTACTTC.

This rearrangement joins TRBV7-9 to TRBJ2-2; 9 bases match TRBD1. CDR1 is SEHNR, CDR2 FQNEAQ, per germline (reference sequence). CDR3 length: 16 amino acids. V was clipped by 0 bases and J by 5 bases; unmatched bases: 4. The CDR3 region has the DNA TGTGCCAGCAGCTTAGCGGGGACAGGGAGTACCGGGGAGCTGTTTTTT. It encodes CASSLAGTGSTGELFF.

The chain uses TRBV9 and TRBJ1-6; tentatively, D is TRBD1 (6 bases). The CDR3 is 14 residues long. CDR1 and CDR2 from the germline V gene are SGDLS and YYNGEE. Between the trimmed V and J ends, which lost 7 bases and 7 bases, there was a span of 15 bases. Written as DNA, the CDR3 is TGTGCCAGCTCCAAAGGACAGCAGAATTCACCCCTCCACTTT. Its protein is CASSKGQQNSPLHF.

The rearrangement links TRBV6-6 to TRBJ1-2; the D gene is possibly TRBD1 (5 bases). The V gene's germline CDR1 is MNHNY and CDR2 SVGAGI (reference sequence). The V and J ends lost 6 bases and 8 bases respectively, with 16 bases between them. The CDR3 loop spans 13 amino acids. The CDR3 loop reads CASSISGGWGYTF. The CDR3 DNA follows: TGTGCCAGCAGCATCTCCGGGGGTTGGGGCTACACCTTC.

The chain recombines TRBV29-1 with TRBJ2-2; D is possibly TRBD2 (6 bases). The CDR3 length is 11 residues. Trimming took off 7 bases at V and 4 bases at J, with 7 bases between the two ends. CDR1 and CDR2 (germline): SQVTM, ANQGSEA. The CDR3 is CSAGGTGELFF. CDR3 DNA: TGCAGCGCCGGGGGCACCGGGGAGCTGTTTTTT.